What follows are 10 T cell receptor beta chains derived from one specimen sequenced in a study of lymphopenia after photon versus proton radiotherapy. Here immunoSEQ multiplex PCR was the method, and the copy in TCRdb shows in-frame clones only, minus some. The sample records tens of thousands of clones, approximately 90% being singletons. Source: peripheral blood, taken from a patient treated with photon-based radiotherapy. The origin of the receptors is a woman in her 70s with pancreatic cancer.

The rearrangement uses TRBV18 and TRBJ2-5; D gene unclear. Per the germline V gene, CDR1 is KGHSH and CDR2 is LQKENI. V shed 3 bases and J shed 1 base, with 15 bases lying between them. This CDR3 is built from 16 residues. The CDR3 here is CASSPGRTNFQETQYF. CDR3 nucleotides: TGTGCCAGCTCACCCGGCAGGACCAATTTCCAAGAGACCCAGTACTTC.

This clone has only a few counts. The chain carries TRBV4-2 and TRBJ2-1, with no clear D. CDR1 is LGHNA and CDR2 is YNFKEQ in the germline V gene. The CDR3 runs 14 residues. V lost 0 bases, J lost 7 bases, and 10 bases lay in between. DNA of the CDR3: TGTGCCAGCAGCCAAGATACTGGATGGAATGAGCAGTTCTTC. It is translated as CASSQDTGWNEQFF.

CDR3 nucleotides: TGTGCCAGCAGCTTAAGCGGGAATCAGCCCCAGCATTTT. This sequence encodes CASSLSGNQPQHF. V and J are TRBV7-3 and TRBJ1-5, with unresolved D. This CDR3 is 13 amino acids long. Trimming took 1 base from V and 4 from J, leaving 5 bases between them. Germline V lookup: CDR1 SGHTA, CDR2 FQGTGA.

V gene TRBV7-2 combines with J gene TRBJ2-3; tentatively, D is TRBD2 (5 bases). This CDR3 is 16 amino acids long. Germline V lookup: CDR1 SGHTA, CDR2 FQGNSA. Deletions cut 5 bases from V and 0 bases from J, with 15 bases between. CDR3 in amino acids: CASSGPGKPSTDTQYF. CDR3 coding DNA: TGTGCCAGCAGCGGACCGGGGAAACCTAGCACAGATACGCAGTATTTT.

The rearrangement links TRBV7-2 to TRBJ2-7; 10 nucleotides agree with TRBD2. In germline, CDR1 is SGHTA, CDR2 FQGNSA. The CDR3 runs 16 residues. J was trimmed by 4 bases and V by 2 bases; bases with no gene match: 8. CDR3 coding DNA: TGTGCCAGCAGCTTACCGCGCCCAGCGGGAGGGTACGAGCAGTACTTC. It codes for CASSLPRPAGGYEQYF.

The chain uses TRBV6-5 and TRBJ1-2; D possibly corresponds to TRBD1 (5 bases). Germline V gene lookup returns CDR1 MNHEY and CDR2 SVGAGI. The CDR3 covers 13 residues. V gave up 1 base and J gave up 7 bases, with 10 bases separating them. CDR3 sequence: CASSYFREGGYTF. DNA for the CDR3: TGTGCCAGCAGTTACTTCAGGGAGGGTGGCTACACCTTC.

The chain is built from TRBV5-6 and TRBJ2-2; D perhaps matches TRBD2 (5 bases). V shed 0 bases and J shed 6 bases, with 12 bases lying between them. Germline V gene sequence: CDR1 SGHDT, CDR2 YYEEEE. This CDR3 region has 15 residues. The CDR3 spells CASSLAATGSGELFF. The CDR3 nucleotides are TGTGCCAGCAGCTTGGCCGCCACGGGATCCGGGGAGCTGTTTTTT.

The chain recombines TRBV7-3 with TRBJ2-2, with 7 bases fitting TRBD2. The CDR3 has 16 residues. Germline values: CDR1 SGHTA, CDR2 FQGTGA. The ends lost 3 bases at V and 1 base at J; junction bases unmatched: 5. The DNA for the CDR3 is TGTGCCAGCAGCTTGGCGGGAGTCGTGAACACCGGGGAGCTGTTTTTT. As protein: CASSLAGVVNTGELFF.

The chain recombines TRBV5-1 with TRBJ2-5; TRBD1 matches 9 bases. Trimming cost V 7 bases and J 2 bases; bases outside gene matches: 9. Germline V CDR1 and CDR2: SGHRS, YFSETQ. The CDR3 has 15 amino acids. The CDR3 DNA reads as TGCGCCAGCGAACCTGGGACAGGGCTGCAAGAGACCCAGTACTTC. It encodes CASEPGTGLQETQYF.

This chain joins TRBV10-3 and TRBJ2-2; D is possibly TRBD2 (6 bases). CDR3 length equals 17 residues. The germline V gene has CDR1 ENHRY and CDR2 SYGVKD. Trimming cost V 1 base and J 4 bases, with 16 bases left between them. The CDR3, as DNA: TGTGCCATCAGTGAGTTTAGTCTAGTCGGGAGCACCGGGGAGCTGTTTTTT. It yields the protein CAISEFSLVGSTGELFF.